The present T cell receptor beta chain was sequenced within a study of regulatory T cells in long-lasting Graves disease. The time point: newly diagnosed GD, antithyroid drugs for less than 3 months. Extracted PBMC RNA gave rise to the TCR library. This CDR3 has 15 amino acids. V was pared by 0 bases and J by 1 base, with 10 bases between. CDR1 is SGHRS, CDR2 YFSETQ, per germline. Sequencing libraries for TCR beta were prepared with iRepertoire HTBI primers and Arm-PCR of CDR3 regions. TCRdb redid the calling of the multiplex PCR reads with MiXCR, one entry per CDR3 protein. The sample has about half a million distinct CDR3 sequences, approximately 12% seen once. This clonotype was detected many times. This sample also appeared in a second study, on T cells in Graves' hyperthyroidism and ophthalmopathy.

The material sequenced was peripheral blood mononuclear cells (PBMCs), taken at new diagnosis, from a patient treated with antithyroid drugs. The receptor was derived from a woman in her twenties or thirties with Graves disease. The chain joins TRBV5-1 to TRBJ1-1, with D perhaps matching TRBD1 (5 bases). CDR3 residues: CASSLGGAGNTEAFF. In nucleotides, the CDR3 is TGCGCCAGCAGCTTGGGGGGCGCGGGGAACACTGAAGCTTTCTTT.